A single sample is the source of the 26 T cell receptor beta chains below, sequenced in a study of shared clonotypes between healthy human individuals. Assay used: immunoSEQ multiplex PCR; TCRdb lists only in-frame clones, some missing. The sample holds around 2,000,000 clones, 95% seen once. Sequencing input: naive CD4+ T cells sorted from blood. The sample's subset: CD45RA+ positively selected. The source of these receptors is a man aged 18 to 29 in good health.

The V call is TRBV7-2, the J call TRBJ2-7; 7 bases align to TRBD2. CDR3 length equals 13 residues. CDR1 SGHTA and CDR2 FQGNSA come from the germline V gene. With 3 bases clipped from V and 3 bases from J, the junction kept 2 bases outside the gene matches. This CDR3 reads CASSLRENYEQYF. Here the CDR3 DNA reads TGTGCCAGCAGCTTGCGGGAGAACTACGAGCAGTACTTC.

This CDR3 reads CASPPGTTGYGYTF. As DNA, the CDR3 is TGTGCCAGCCCCCCCGGGACGACGGGTTATGGCTACACCTTC. V is TRBV2 and J is TRBJ1-2, with D tentatively TRBD1 (5 bases). The V end was cut by 8 bases, the J end by 5 bases, with 18 bases between. The CDR3 is made up of 14 amino acids. In germline, CDR1 is SNHLY, CDR2 FYNNEI.

The chain combines TRBV2 with TRBJ1-2, with 10 bases lining up with TRBD1. This CDR3 region has 13 residues. The germline CDR1 and CDR2 sequences are SNHLY and FYNNEI. V lost 7 bases, J lost 5 bases, and 4 bases stayed unmatched. The CDR3 coding sequence is TGTGCCAGCAATGAGGGACAGGGGTATGGCTACACCTTC. Translated: CASNEGQGYGYTF.

This clone was counted a single time. The V call is TRBV6-5, the J call TRBJ2-7, with 8 bases identical to TRBD1. Trimming cost V 8 bases and J 1 base; bases outside gene matches: 10. The CDR3 totals 15 residues. From germline, CDR1 is MNHEY and CDR2 SVGAGI. The CDR3 region is CASFSGTGGSYEQYF. The CDR3 DNA follows: TGTGCCAGCTTTAGTGGAACAGGGGGATCCTACGAGCAGTACTTC.

This clone was detected only once. This rearrangement joins TRBV18 to TRBJ2-3; the match to TRBD1 covers 11 bases. CDR1 is KGHSH, CDR2 LQKENI, per germline. This CDR3 has 15 residues. V dropped 5 bases and J dropped 5; count of bases not matched to a gene: 6. The DNA of the CDR3 is TGTGCCAGCTCATACGGACAGGGGGCTTTAGATACGCAGTATTTT. Encoded protein: CASSYGQGALDTQYF. The entire variable domain, with the rest obtained from reference TRBV18 and TRBJ2-3, is as follows: NAGVMQNPRHLVRRRGQEARLRCSPMKGHSHVYWYRQLPEEGLKFMVYLQKENIIDESGMPKERFSAEFPKEGPSILRIQQVVRGDSAAYFCASSYGQGALDTQYFGPGTRLTVL.

The chain has TRBV28 and TRBJ1-1; TRBD1 is a possible D gene (5 bases). Trimming took off 5 bases at V and 3 bases at J, with 10 bases between the two ends. The V gene's germline CDR1 is MDHEN and CDR2 SYDVKM. The CDR3 has 13 residues. CDR3 bases: TGTGCCAGCAGTCCCAGGGTATACACTGAAGCTTTCTTT. Translated: CASSPRVYTEAFF.

The chain links TRBV28 to TRBJ1-2; the match to TRBD1 covers 7 bases. This CDR3 has 17 residues. CDR1 MDHEN and CDR2 SYDVKM come from the germline V gene. With V trimmed by 1 base and J by 7 bases, 15 bases remained unmatched. The CDR3 DNA sequence: TGTGCCAGCAGTTTATCACAACTTGGACAGGCCTGGGGTGGCTACACCTTC. Protein: CASSLSQLGQAWGGYTF.

This chain joins TRBV9 and TRBJ2-2; 8 nucleotides match TRBD2. The germline V gene encodes CDR1 SGDLS and CDR2 YYNGEE. J was trimmed by 1 base and V by 2 bases; bases with no gene match: 7. CDR3 size: 17 residues. This chain's CDR3 is CASSVPLAGRNTGELFF. Here the CDR3 DNA reads TGTGCCAGCAGCGTGCCCCTAGCGGGCCGGAACACCGGGGAGCTGTTTTTT.

The chain has TRBV9 and TRBJ2-1, with a weak D call TRBD1 (5 bases). V lost 7 bases and J lost 5, with 13 bases in between. This CDR3 contains 13 residues. CDR1 SGDLS and CDR2 YYNGEE come from the germline V gene. CDR3 in DNA: TGTGCCAGCCAGAAGACAGATAACAATGAGCAGTTCTTC. This sequence encodes CASQKTDNNEQFF.

This clone was observed many times. This CDR3 is also generated by other DNA sequences in the sample. The chain is built from TRBV6-5 and TRBJ1-2, with TRBD1 identical over 7 bases. This CDR3 comprises 12 residues. Germline assignment: CDR1 MNHEY and CDR2 SVGAGI. The V segment lost 6 bases and the J segment 4 bases; nucleotides outside the gene matches: 2. In DNA, the CDR3 is TGTGCCAGCAGCCGGGACAGCTATGGCTACACCTTC. It is translated as CASSRDSYGYTF.

There are many counts of this clone. V gene TRBV6-4 combines with J gene TRBJ2-7, with D possibly TRBD1 on 5 matching bases. Germline loops: CDR1 MRHNA, CDR2 SNTAGT. The CDR3 has 14 residues. The germline V and J ends were trimmed by 4 bases and 3 bases, with 13 bases remaining between them. CDR3 sequence (DNA): TGTGCCAGCAGTGCAGAAAACAGGTACTACGAGCAGTACTTC. It encodes CASSAENRYYEQYF.

This clone showed up just once. The V call is TRBV2, the J call TRBJ1-4, with TRBD1 identical over 7 bases. CDR3 length: 20 amino acids. V shed 0 bases, J shed 5 bases, and the junction held 18 bases outside the gene matches. Per germline, CDR1 SNHLY and CDR2 FYNNEI. The CDR3 is CASSEALPRPLAGGNEKLFF. CDR3 nucleotide sequence: TGTGCCAGCAGTGAAGCCCTCCCCCGACCCCTGGCAGGGGGGAATGAAAAACTGTTTTTT.

The V and J genes are TRBV6-6 and TRBJ1-1; unclear D gene. Germline V gene sequence: CDR1 MNHNY, CDR2 SVGAGI (reference sequence). V was pared by 0 bases and J by 7 bases, with 12 bases between. The CDR3 totals 14 residues. The CDR3 sequence: CASSYSGGVSEAFF. CDR3 coding DNA: TGTGCCAGCAGTTACTCAGGAGGCGTCAGTGAAGCTTTCTTT.

The chain uses TRBV6-6 and TRBJ1-1; no clear D gene. V lost 7 bases and J lost 2, with 5 bases in between. The CDR3 totals 11 residues. The germline gives CDR1 MNHNY, CDR2 SVGAGI (reference sequence). The CDR3 is CASTVNTEAFF. The DNA of the CDR3 is TGTGCCAGCACCGTCAACACTGAAGCTTTCTTT.

In nucleotides, the CDR3 is TGCAGCGTTGAAGAGGGAGGAGGAGGCTACACCTTC. Translation gives CSVEEGGGGYTF. This rearrangement joins TRBV29-1 to TRBJ1-2; no definite D call. CDR1 is SQVTM, CDR2 ANQGSEA, per germline. V lost 0 bases and J 8 bases, leaving 10 bases between the germline ends. This CDR3 contains 12 residues.

As for this clone: This specimen includes other DNA sequences encoding the same CDR3. The gene calls are TRBV30 and TRBJ2-3, with D hard to call. V gave up 0 bases and J gave up 3 bases, with 4 bases separating them. Germline CDR1 GTSNPN, CDR2 SVGIG (reference sequence). The CDR3 covers 12 residues. This CDR3 reads CAWSVLTDTQYF. The CDR3 coding sequence is TGTGCCTGGAGTGTACTAACAGATACGCAGTATTTT.

The chain couples TRBV6-5 to TRBJ1-6, with 7 bases identical to TRBD1. Germline CDR1 is MNHEY and CDR2 is SVGAGI. V was pared by 5 bases and J by 4 bases, with 2 bases of the junction left unmatched. This CDR3 has 14 amino acids. Here the CDR3 reads CASSPGQYNSPLHF. As DNA, the CDR3 is TGTGCCAGCAGTCCGGGACAGTATAATTCACCCCTCCACTTT.

The rearrangement links TRBV19 to TRBJ2-7, with TRBD2 matching 9 bases. From germline, CDR1 is LNHDA and CDR2 SQIVND (reference sequence). The CDR3 totals 14 residues. V lost 7 bases to trimming and J lost 0 bases; unmatched junction nucleotides: 4. CDR3 nucleotide sequence: TGTGCCAGTAAGACTAGCGGAGTCTCCTACGAGCAGTACTTC. Its translation is CASKTSGVSYEQYF.

The rearrangement uses TRBV27 and TRBJ1-5, with unresolved D. The V end was cut by 4 bases, the J end by 2 bases, with 9 bases between. This CDR3 has 14 residues. Germline V CDR1 and CDR2: MNHEY, SMNVEV (reference sequence). CDR3 residues: CASSSAKGNQPQHF. The CDR3 coding sequence is TGTGCCAGCAGTTCGGCAAAGGGCAATCAGCCCCAGCATTTT.

The V and J genes are TRBV5-1 and TRBJ2-7; no firm D call. Deletions cut 4 bases from V and 2 bases from J, with 13 bases between. Germline values: CDR1 SGHRS, CDR2 YFSETQ. CDR3 length: 14 residues. CDR3: CASSPTPQTYEQYF. The CDR3 bases are TGCGCCAGCAGCCCGACTCCGCAGACCTACGAGCAGTACTTC.

The rearrangement joins TRBV11-2 to TRBJ2-5, with 12 bases lining up with TRBD2. CDR3 length: 18 residues. CDR1 and CDR2 from the germline V gene are SGHAT and FQNNGV. The V gene end was trimmed by 5 bases and the J gene end by 5 bases; junction bases not matched to a gene: 15. The CDR3 region is CASSRRLAGAIPGETQYF. DNA of the CDR3: TGTGCCAGCAGCCGCCGACTAGCGGGGGCCATCCCGGGGGAGACCCAGTACTTC.

On this clone itself: The same CDR3 can be traced to other DNA sequences in this sample. The chain is built from TRBV6-5 and TRBJ2-1, with 14 bases fitting TRBD2. Looked up from germline, CDR1 is MNHEY and CDR2 is SVGAGI. V shed 6 bases and J 6 bases; nucleotides not matched to a gene: 4. This CDR3 has 15 amino acids. This CDR3 is CASSRGTSGGNEQFF. Written as DNA, the CDR3 is TGTGCCAGCAGCCGGGGGACTAGCGGGGGCAATGAGCAGTTCTTC.

This chain uses TRBV7-2 with TRBJ2-5; 11 positions agree with TRBD2. The V segment lost 4 bases and the J segment 5 bases; nucleotides outside the gene matches: 3. Per germline, CDR1 SGHTA and CDR2 FQGNSA. This CDR3 region has 14 residues. The DNA of the CDR3 is TGTGCCAGCAGCTATAGCGGGAGGGGGGAGACCCAGTACTTC. Translating it yields CASSYSGRGETQYF.

J is TRBJ1-6 and V is TRBV28; 10 nucleotides match TRBD1. CDR1 is MDHEN, CDR2 SYDVKM, per germline. This CDR3 region has 15 residues. With 5 bases clipped from V and 8 bases from J, the junction kept 6 bases outside the gene matches. The CDR3 loop is CASSRTGGLDSPLHF. CDR3 nucleotides: TGTGCCAGCAGTCGGACAGGGGGATTAGATTCACCCCTCCACTTT.

Points on this clone: Additional DNA sequences in this sample encode the identical CDR3. V and J are TRBV6-1 and TRBJ1-1, with D hard to call. V was pared by 2 bases and J by 4 bases, with 8 bases between. Looked up from germline, CDR1 is MNHNS and CDR2 is SASEGT. The CDR3 covers 13 residues. The CDR3 region is CASSELGGTEAFF. In DNA form, the CDR3 reads TGTGCCAGCAGTGAACTGGGCGGCACTGAAGCTTTCTTT.

In the case of this clone: Different DNA sequences within this sample yield the same CDR3. The chain couples TRBV9 to TRBJ2-5; D may be TRBD2 (5 bases). V was trimmed by 0 bases and J by 2 bases, leaving 8 bases between them. The CDR3 extends over 14 amino acids. Germline V gives CDR1 SGDLS, CDR2 YYNGEE. CDR3 sequence: CASSVGVAQETQYF. The CDR3 DNA sequence: TGTGCCAGCAGCGTAGGCGTAGCGCAAGAGACCCAGTACTTC.